A selection of T cell receptor beta chains follows, all from one sample in a study of identical twins. Each CDR3 protein gets one entry after TCRdb re-called the 5' RACE reads with MiXCR. The profile shows around 680,000 distinct CDR3 sequences, about 9.4% of them singletons. The sample was also linked to a second study, of yellow fever vaccine responses in identical twins.

Sequenced sample: PBMCs. These receptors all stem from a woman under 30 in good health. Both conserved end residues are part of each CDR3. D genes are given only for firm matches. Clone size is shown for a subset of rows, as once, few, many or a class of expanded clone.

>.|TRBJ2-7|TRBV28|TRBD1
TGTGCCAGCAGTTCAGGGGGGACAGGCCACTCCTACGAGCAGTACTTC
CASSSGGTGHSYEQYF
>few|TRBJ2-3|TRBV9|TRBD2
TGTGCCAGCAGCGTAGTTCCTAGCGGGATGGAGCGTACAGATACGCAGTATTTT
CASSVVPSGMERTDTQYF
>many|TRBJ2-2|TRBV2|.
TGTGCCAGCAGACTGGACTACACCGGGGAGCTGTTTTTT
CASRLDYTGELFF
>.|TRBJ2-3|TRBV3-1|TRBD2
TGTGCCAGCAGCCAAGATGTCGCGGGGGGGCAAGATACGCAGTATTTT
CASSQDVAGGQDTQYF
>few|TRBJ2-3|TRBV24-1|.
TGTGCCACCAGTGACCCTGCGGCCCGTGCAGATACGCAGTATTTT
CATSDPAARADTQYF
>few|TRBJ1-4|TRBV29-1|.
TGCAGCGCTGCCCTTTTGACAGGCAGTGAAAAACTGTTTTTT
CSAALLTGSEKLFF
>.|TRBJ1-1|TRBV11-1|.
TGTGCCAGCAGCCCCTACAGCCCTCTGGGGGGGATGAACACTGAAGCTTTCTTT
CASSPYSPLGGMNTEAFF
>few|TRBJ1-2|TRBV2|.
TGTGCCAGCAGTGAGCCCACGTTTAGCCCGGGACACTTTGGCTATGGCTACACCTTC
CASSEPTFSPGHFGYGYTF
>few|TRBJ2-3|TRBV7-2|.
TGTGCCAGCAGCTTAGCATCAGGGGCAGATACGCAGTATTTT
CASSLASGADTQYF
>few|TRBJ1-2|TRBV12-3/TRBV12-4|.
TGTGCCAGCAGGGAAACCGGGCCACGCTATGGCTACACCTTC
CASRETGPRYGYTF
>.|TRBJ2-7|TRBV6-2/TRBV6-3|.
TGTGCCAGCAGTTACTCTACTAACAGACCCTACGAGCAGTACTTC
CASSYSTNRPYEQYF
>many|TRBJ2-3|TRBV4-1|.
TGCGCCAGCAGCCAGCGGTACACAGATACGCAGTATTTT
CASSQRYTDTQYF
>.|TRBJ2-1|TRBV6-4|TRBD2
TGTGCCAGCAGTAAAAGCGGGACCTCCTACAATGAGCAGTTCTTC
CASSKSGTSYNEQFF
>many|TRBJ2-5|TRBV4-2|TRBD2
TGTGCCAGCAGCTCCACGACTAGCGGGACACAAGAGACCCAGTACTTC
CASSSTTSGTQETQYF
>.|TRBJ2-7|TRBV10-2|.
TGCGCCAGCAGTGCTAGAGAGCAGTACTTC
CASSAREQYF
>few|TRBJ1-2|TRBV13|.
TGTGCCAGCAGGTTGGAGGGGGATCGCTATGGCTACACCTTC
CASRLEGDRYGYTF
>.|TRBJ1-5|TRBV12-3/TRBV12-4|.
TGTGCCAGCAGTTTACTAGGGGGTCCTTATAGCAATCAGCCCCAGCATTTT
CASSLLGGPYSNQPQHF
>.|TRBJ2-7|TRBV20-1|.
TGCAGTGCTAGGGACTACAGAGACTTTTCCTACGAGCAGTACTTC
CSARDYRDFSYEQYF
>.|TRBJ2-1|TRBV7-2|TRBD2
TGTGCCAGCAGCTTATCAGCGGGGGGGCATAATGAGCAGTTCTTC
CASSLSAGGHNEQFF
>.|TRBJ2-7|TRBV7-9|.
TGTGCCAGCAGCGCAGGAGGGGGGGGATACGAGCAGTACTTC
CASSAGGGGYEQYF
>.|TRBJ2-1|TRBV19|.
TGTGCCAGTAACGCGGCTGTTGACGTGTACAATGAGCAGTTCTTC
CASNAAVDVYNEQFF
>few|TRBJ2-7|TRBV6-9|.
TGTGCCAGCGGGATATTCCCCCTCGCCTACGAGCAGTACTTC
CASGIFPLAYEQYF
>many|TRBJ1-5|TRBV20-1|.
TGCAGTTTTCAAAACAGGGCTGGCAGCAATCAGCCCCAGCATTTT
CSFQNRAGSNQPQHF
>few|TRBJ1-5|TRBV6-1|TRBD1
TGTGCCAGCAGAGGGACAGGGGACTTCAATCAGCCCCAGCATTTT
CASRGTGDFNQPQHF
>few|TRBJ1-2|TRBV20-1|.
TGCAGTGCTAACAGTGCTAACTATGGCTACACCTTC
CSANSANYGYTF
>.|TRBJ1-1|TRBV7-6|TRBD1
TGTGCCAGCAGCTCGGGACAGGGGGAGGTTGGGACTGAAGCTTTCTTT
CASSSGQGEVGTEAFF
>few|TRBJ1-1|TRBV12-3/TRBV12-4|TRBD1
TGTGCCAGCAGTTGGGACAGGTCGACTGAAGCTTTCTTT
CASSWDRSTEAFF
>many|TRBJ2-7|TRBV5-1|.
TGCGCCAGCAGCCCCGAGAGGCCCACCTACGAGCAGTACTTC
CASSPERPTYEQYF
>.|TRBJ2-2|TRBV10-3|.
TGTGCCATCAGTGAAGAAACCGGGGAGCTGTTTTTT
CAISEETGELFF